This T cell receptor beta chain derives from a study of CD8 T cells in Susac syndrome. The RNA, about 0.45 to 1 ug, was put through reverse transcription using random hexamers. In TCRdb, the immunoSEQ multiplex PCR reads were re-called with MiXCR into one record per CDR3 protein. The sample has roughly 150,000 distinct CDR3 sequences; roughly 95% are singletons. V gave up 4 bases and J gave up 2 bases, with 10 bases separating them. From germline, CDR1 is GTSNPN and CDR2 SVGIG (reference sequence). The CDR3 length is 13 residues. Sequencing input: CD4+ T cells from PBMCs. The source of this sequence is a human donor with multiple sclerosis. V and J are TRBV30 and TRBJ2-3, with a possible D match to TRBD2 (6 bases). As DNA, the CDR3 is TGTGCCTGGACCCCTAGCGCCACAGATACGCAGTATTTT. Residues: CAWTPSATDTQYF.